What follows describes a single T cell receptor beta chain. Ten or more counts support this clonotype. The target of this receptor is not known. Base qualities were left out, and no much larger clone turns up one base away. V trim: 4 bases; J trim: 4 bases; unmatched bases: 9. In the germline V gene, CDR1 corresponds to KGHSH and CDR2 to LQKENI. The CDR3 goes from the cysteine to the phenylalanine over 16 residues. Just the 48-base CDR3 DNA is kept, in frame starting at base 1. The data were taken from a study. The instrument given in TCRdb is Illumina MiSeq. TCRdb's own reprocessing of the public reads used fastp at Q25 and MiXCR and kept productive beta chains. CDR3 protein duplicates are merged, each entry listing the most common genes and DNA. The sample table holds several thousand distinct CDR3 sequences, of which 7% to 9% were seen once. The ten largest clones capture around 10% of the sample.

The sequence derives from a human donor with rheumatoid arthritis. The receptor chain draws on TRBV18 and TRBJ2-1; the central 8 bases match TRBD2. Material for sequencing was CD4+ T cells from synovial fluid. The nucleotides are TGTGCCAGCTCACGCCGTAGCGGGATAGAATACAATGAGCAGTTCTTC. Translated, it reads CASSRRSGIEYNEQFF.